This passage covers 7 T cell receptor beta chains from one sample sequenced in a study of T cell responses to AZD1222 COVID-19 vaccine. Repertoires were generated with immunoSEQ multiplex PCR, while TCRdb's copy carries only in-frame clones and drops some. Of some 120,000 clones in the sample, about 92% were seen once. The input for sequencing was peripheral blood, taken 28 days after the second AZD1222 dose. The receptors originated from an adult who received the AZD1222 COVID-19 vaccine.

The CDR3 DNA reads as TGTGCCAGCAGCCTCTCGTTGGGACAGAATCAGCCCCAGCATTTT. This gives the protein CASSLSLGQNQPQHF. J is TRBJ1-5 and V is TRBV28; TRBD1 agrees at 7 bases. The CDR3 is 15 amino acids. With 6 bases clipped from V and 4 bases from J, the junction kept 9 bases outside the gene matches. Germline CDR1 reads MDHEN; CDR2 reads SYDVKM.

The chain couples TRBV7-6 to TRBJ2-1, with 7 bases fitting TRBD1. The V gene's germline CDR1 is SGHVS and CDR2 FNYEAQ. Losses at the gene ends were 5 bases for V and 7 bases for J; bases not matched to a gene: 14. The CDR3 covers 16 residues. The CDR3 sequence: CASSHPLQGSWNEQFF. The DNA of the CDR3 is TGTGCCAGCAGCCACCCTTTACAGGGGTCTTGGAATGAGCAGTTCTTC.

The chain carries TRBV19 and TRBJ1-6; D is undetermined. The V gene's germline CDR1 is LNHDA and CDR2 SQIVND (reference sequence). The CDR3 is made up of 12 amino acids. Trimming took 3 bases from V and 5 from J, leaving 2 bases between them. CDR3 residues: CASSMNNSPLHF. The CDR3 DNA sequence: TGTGCCAGTAGTATGAATAATTCACCCCTCCACTTT. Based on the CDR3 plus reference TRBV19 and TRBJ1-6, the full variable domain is DGGITQSPKYLFRKEGQNVTLSCEQNLNHDAMYWYRQDPGQGLRLIYYSQIVNDFQKGDIAEGYSVSREKKESFPLTVTSAQKNPTAFYLCASSMNNSPLHFGNGTRLTVT.

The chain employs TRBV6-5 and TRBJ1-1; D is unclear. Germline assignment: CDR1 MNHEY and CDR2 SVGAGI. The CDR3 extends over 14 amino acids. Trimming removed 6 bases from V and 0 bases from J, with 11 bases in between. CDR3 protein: CASRTGLLNTEAFF. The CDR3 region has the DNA TGTGCCAGCAGAACCGGTTTGTTGAACACTGAAGCTTTCTTT.

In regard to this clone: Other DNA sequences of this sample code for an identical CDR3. CDR3 region: CASSSRGPSEQYF. The CDR3 bases are TGTGCCAGCAGCTCGAGGGGGCCCTCCGAGCAGTACTTC. The V gene is TRBV7-9, the J gene TRBJ2-7; TRBD1 matches at 7 bases. J lost 6 bases, V lost 4 bases, and 6 bases had no gene match. The CDR3 covers 13 residues. Looked up from germline, CDR1 is SEHNR and CDR2 is FQNEAQ (reference sequence). Full variable domain (rest looked up from reference TRBV7-9 and TRBJ2-7): DTGVSQNPRHKITKRGQNVTFRCDPISEHNRLYWYRQTLGQGPEFLTYFQNEAQLEKSRLLSDRFSAERPKGSFSTLEIQRTEQGDSAMYLCASSSRGPSEQYFGPGTRLTVT.

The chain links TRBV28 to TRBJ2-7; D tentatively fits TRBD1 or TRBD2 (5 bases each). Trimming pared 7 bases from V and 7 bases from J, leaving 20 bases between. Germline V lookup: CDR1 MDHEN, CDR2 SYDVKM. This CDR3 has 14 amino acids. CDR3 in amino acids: CASISGRAAREQYF. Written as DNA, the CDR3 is TGTGCCAGCATCTCAGGGCGGGCCGCCCGGGAGCAGTACTTC. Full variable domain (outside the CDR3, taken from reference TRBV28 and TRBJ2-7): DVKVTQSSRYLVKRTGEKVFLECVQDMDHENMFWYRQDPGLGLRLIYFSYDVKMKEKGDIPEGYSVSREKKERFSLILESASTNQTSMYLCASISGRAAREQYFGPGTRLTVT.

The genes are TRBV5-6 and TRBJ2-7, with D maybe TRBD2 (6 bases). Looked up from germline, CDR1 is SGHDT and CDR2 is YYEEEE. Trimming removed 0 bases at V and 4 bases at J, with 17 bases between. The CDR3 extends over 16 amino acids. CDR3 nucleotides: TGTGCCAGCAGCTTGGCCCTGGGACTTCGGTCATACGAGCAGTACTTC. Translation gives CASSLALGLRSYEQYF.